The sequence of this TCR beta chain was determined in a study of PD-1 blockade in classical Hodgkin lymphoma. All patients experienced relapse after autologous stem cell transplantation, and brentuximab vedotin exposure was variable. After thawing, PBMCs were subjected to magnetic negative selection to isolate CD8+ T cells. Best overall response was complete response, partial response or progressive disease in these relapsed/refractory classical Hodgkin lymphoma patients. V lost 4 bases and J lost 6, with 4 bases in between. Germline CDR1 is SNHLY and CDR2 is FYNNEI. CDR3 length equals 10 residues. Using immunoSEQ multiplex PCR, the repertoire was profiled, and TCRdb retains in-frame clones only, with some absent. The repertoire holds roughly 11,000 clones, 80% to 85% seen once, with approximately 40% in the top ten. This clone counts as large. Its antigen remains unidentified. In the same sample, other DNA sequences code for this CDR3.

Overall study findings and caveats: Why the repertoires differ is still unclear, perhaps disease activity or prior therapy. TCR diversity rose significantly by C4D1 in CD4+ but not CD8+ cells. Patients who began taking nivolumab under 1 year after ASCT were left out.

The sample here was CD8+ T cells from blood, taken at baseline. The chain uses TRBV2 and TRBJ2-7; D is unclear. This sequence was found in a human donor with classical Hodgkin lymphoma. CDR3 region: CASSGLEQYF. The CDR3, as DNA: TGTGCCAGCAGTGGACTCGAGCAGTACTTC.